This T cell receptor beta chain was sequenced during a study of cytomegalovirus exposure and HLA in healthy donors. Overall study results and limits: Association with HLA alleles at 0.05 false discovery rate was found for around 17,000 TCR beta sequences in a later analysis. Being productive about 87% or about 30% of the time was typical of most TCR beta V segments in an earlier analysis. Cytomegalovirus association was assigned to about 180 TCR beta chains. Trimming of TCR beta V- and J-genes showed a link, identified in a later analysis, to a missense DCLRE1C variant.

The study ran its PCR with 60 Vbeta and 13 Jbeta primers. The protocol was immunoSEQ multiplex PCR, while the TCRdb copy is restricted to in-frame clones and leaves out a portion. Of 200,000 to 250,000 clones detected, around 85% appear once; the ten largest clones hold about 1.5%. Notes on this clone: Its specificity is not known.

This CDR3 region has 13 residues. Unmatched junction bases numbered 5, after V lost 5 bases and J lost 2 bases. The germline gives CDR1 SQVTM, CDR2 ANQGSEA. This receptor was identified in a man aged 50-59 years in good health and CMV-seronegative. This rearrangement joins TRBV29-1 to TRBJ2-5, with 7 nucleotides matching TRBD1. Sequenced: PBMCs. The CDR3 sequence: CSVYYRGQETQYF. The CDR3, as DNA: TGCAGCGTTTACTACAGGGGACAAGAGACCCAGTACTTC.